These 3 T cell receptor beta chains share one sample of origin, sequenced in a study of blood T cell repertoires in COVID-19. Here immunoSEQ multiplex PCR was the method, and the copy in TCRdb shows in-frame clones only, minus some. The table includes 120,000 or so clones, approximately 81% detected once. The specimen sequenced was peripheral blood. These receptors originate from a man aged 40-50 years with active or convalescent COVID-19.

J is TRBJ2-1 and V is TRBV7-3; TRBD1 agrees at 8 bases. Trimming at V came to 5 bases and at J to 2 bases, leaving 11 bases not matched to a gene. CDR3 length: 17 amino acids. Germline CDR1 reads SGHTA; CDR2 reads FQGTGA. The CDR3 region is CASSPTGARDPYNEQFF. In nucleotides, the CDR3 is TGTGCCAGCAGCCCGACAGGGGCACGGGACCCCTACAATGAGCAGTTCTTC. Variable domain in full (rest from reference TRBV7-3 and TRBJ2-1): GAGVSQTPSNKVTEKGKYVELRCDPISGHTALYWYRQSLGQGPEFLIYFQGTGAADDSGLPNDRFFAVRPEGSVSTLKIQRTERGDSAVYLCASSPTGARDPYNEQFFGPGTRLTVL.

The chain recombines TRBV19 with TRBJ1-5; D might be TRBD1 (5 bases). Germline V lookup: CDR1 LNHDA, CDR2 SQIVND (reference sequence). This CDR3 is built from 13 residues. V was shortened by 0 bases and J by 7 bases, with 7 bases between the two germline ends. This CDR3 is CASSIERGQPQHF. CDR3 DNA sequence: TGTGCCAGTAGTATAGAAAGGGGCCAGCCCCAGCATTTT.

This rearrangement joins TRBV15 to TRBJ2-1; TRBD2 agrees at 12 bases. CDR1 LNHNV and CDR2 YYDKDF come from the germline V gene (reference sequence). The trim removed 0 bases at V and 8 bases at J, leaving 5 bases unmatched. The length of the CDR3 is 16 residues. CDR3 nucleotides: TGTGCCACCAGCAGAGAAAGGACTAGCGGGATGGATGAGCAGTTCTTC. Protein: CATSRERTSGMDEQFF.